The 30 T cell receptor beta chains in this list originate from one sample, sequenced in a study of T-cell reconstitution after alpha-beta-depleted transplantation in children. Unique molecular identifiers were incorporated into the prepared TCRbeta library. MiXCR, run by TCRdb on the PCR reads, gives a single entry per CDR3 protein. The sample holds hundreds of thousands of distinct CDR3 sequences; 10% to 15% are singletons and the top ten take 2.2%. The material sequenced was PBMCs, mostly from graft donor cells, taken 360 days after TCRalphabeta/CD19-depleted stem cell transplant. The receptors stem from a male patient aged 10 to 17 who had a stem cell transplant for acute myeloid leukemia, so the T cells may come from the graft donor.

This clonotype appeared a few times. The chain has TRBV5-1 and TRBJ2-1; a possible D gene is TRBD2 (5 bases). The V end was cut by 1 base, the J end by 5 bases, with 10 bases between. Germline V gene lookup returns CDR1 SGHRS and CDR2 YFSETQ. This CDR3 comprises 14 residues. DNA for the CDR3: TGCGCCAGCAGCTTGAACACCGGGAACAATGAGCAGTTCTTC. This codes for CASSLNTGNNEQFF.

This chain links TRBV4-3 with TRBJ1-5, with unresolved D. Deletions cut 0 bases from V and 3 bases from J, with 12 bases between. Germline lookup yields CDR1 LGHNA and CDR2 YSLEER. The CDR3 loop spans 16 amino acids. The CDR3 bases are TGCGCCAGCAGCCAAGATTTTACAACTACCAATCAGCCCCAGCATTTT. Its translation: CASSQDFTTTNQPQHF.

This clonotype came up a few times. The V gene is TRBV7-9, the J gene TRBJ2-4; D is unresolved. CDR1 is SEHNR and CDR2 is FQNEAQ in the germline V gene (reference sequence). This CDR3 comprises 12 residues. With 5 bases removed from V and 8 bases from J, the gap between germline ends came to 10 bases. The chain's CDR3 is CASSPLPYIQYF. CDR3 DNA sequence: TGTGCCAGCAGCCCTCTCCCCTACATTCAGTACTTC.

This clonotype was found many times. The CDR3 protein is CASSLGQGRTEAFF. DNA for the CDR3: TGTGCCAGCAGCTTAGGACAGGGAAGGACTGAAGCTTTCTTT. The rearrangement joins TRBV5-6 to TRBJ1-1, with 8 bases aligning to TRBD1. CDR3 length: 14 amino acids. The germline CDR1 and CDR2 sequences are SGHDT and YYEEEE. Germline trimming cut 2 bases from V and 5 bases from J; bases unmatched to any gene: 5.

This clonotype was seen more than once but under ten times. V gene TRBV20-1 combines with J gene TRBJ2-2, with unresolved D. V was pared by 5 bases and J by 5 bases, with 6 bases between. The CDR3 consists of 11 residues. The germline CDR1 and CDR2 sequences are DFQATT and SNEGSKA (reference sequence). The CDR3 here is CSAPRTGELFF. The DNA of the CDR3 is TGCAGTGCTCCCAGGACCGGGGAGCTGTTTTTT.

This clonotype was counted a few times. V and J are TRBV20-1 and TRBJ2-5, with D perhaps matching TRBD2 (6 bases). V gave up 4 bases and J gave up 5 bases, with 17 bases separating them. CDR1 DFQATT and CDR2 SNEGSKA come from the germline V gene (reference sequence). This CDR3 region has 14 residues. The CDR3 loop is CSATGTSARETQYF. DNA of the CDR3: TGCAGTGCTACCGGGACTTCGGCGAGGGAGACCCAGTACTTC.

The rearrangement links TRBV4-2 to TRBJ2-1, with 9 nucleotides matching TRBD1. J was trimmed by 2 bases and V by 2 bases; bases with no gene match: 4. CDR3 size: 16 residues. The V gene's germline CDR1 is LGHNA and CDR2 YNFKEQ. CDR3 nucleotide sequence: TGTGCCAGCAGCCAACTGGACAGGGGCGCCTACAATGAGCAGTTCTTC. Protein product: CASSQLDRGAYNEQFF.

In its sample, this clonotype was seen a few times. CDR3 in DNA: TGCAGTGCTAGAGTTCTGGCGAGGCAGTATTTT. This sequence encodes CSARVLARQYF. The chain couples TRBV20-1 to TRBJ2-3; D unresolved. The CDR3 sequence is 11 residues long. Looked up from germline, CDR1 is DFQATT and CDR2 is SNEGSKA (reference sequence). The V and J ends lost 1 base and 11 bases respectively, with 10 bases between them.

The chain links TRBV14 to TRBJ2-1; 7 bases align to TRBD2. CDR1 and CDR2 from the germline V gene are SGHDN and FVKESK. J lost 4 bases, V lost 2 bases, and 11 bases had no gene match. The CDR3 contains 17 residues. As DNA, the CDR3 is TGTGCCAGCAGCCAAACCCTACGAGCGGGGATTTACAATGAGCAGTTCTTC. Translated, it gives CASSQTLRAGIYNEQFF.

The genes are TRBV5-6 and TRBJ2-1; TRBD2 matches 7 bases. Germline CDR1 is SGHDT and CDR2 is YYEEEE. V trimming: 4 bases; J trimming: 0 bases; junction bases outside the gene matches: 10. The CDR3 loop spans 17 amino acids. The CDR3 sequence: CASSPWVAGNSYNEQFF. CDR3 nucleotide sequence: TGTGCCAGCAGCCCCTGGGTAGCGGGTAACTCCTACAATGAGCAGTTCTTC.

This chain links TRBV5-6 with TRBJ2-1; weak D call: TRBD1 (5 bases). Trimming took 3 bases from V and 9 from J, leaving 19 bases between them. The CDR3 is 15 residues long. Germline CDR1 is SGHDT and CDR2 is YYEEEE. CDR3 protein: CASSYRQIWATEQFF. The CDR3 DNA reads TGTGCCAGCAGCTACCGACAGATTTGGGCTACTGAGCAGTTCTTC. The full variable domain, with the rest looked up from reference TRBV5-6 and TRBJ2-1, is DAGVTQSPTHLIKTRGQQVTLRCSPKSGHDTVSWYQQALGQGPQFIFQYYEEEERQRGNFPDRFSGHQFPNYSSELNVNALLLGDSALYLCASSYRQIWATEQFFGPGTRLTVL.

The chain links TRBV10-2 to TRBJ2-6; 7 bases agree with TRBD1. Germline V gives CDR1 WSHSY, CDR2 SAAADI. Unmatched junction bases numbered 10, after V lost 5 bases and J lost 0 bases. There are 18 residues in the CDR3. The CDR3 sequence is CASSTPQGVSSGANVLTF. CDR3 bases: TGCGCCAGCAGTACTCCCCAGGGGGTGAGCTCTGGGGCCAACGTCCTGACTTTC.

The V and J genes are TRBV5-6 and TRBJ2-5; 10 positions match TRBD1. The CDR3 is 16 amino acids. Losses at the gene ends were 4 bases for V and 0 bases for J; bases not matched to a gene: 6. Germline values: CDR1 SGHDT, CDR2 YYEEEE. CDR3 amino acids: CASSPDRGWNQETQYF. CDR3 in DNA: TGTGCCAGCAGCCCGGACAGGGGGTGGAACCAAGAGACCCAGTACTTC.

The chain has TRBV6-2 or TRBV6-3 and TRBJ2-3; the D gene is possibly TRBD1 (6 bases). This CDR3 comprises 16 residues. V lost 4 bases and J lost 4, with 18 bases in between. Looked up from germline, CDR1 is MNHEY and CDR2 is SVGEGT. The CDR3, as DNA: TGTGCCAGCAGTTTGGACAGCCATTTTAGTGCAGATACGCAGTATTTT. Translating gives CASSLDSHFSADTQYF.

The V and J genes are TRBV5-6 and TRBJ1-4, with TRBD1 as a possible D gene (6 bases). The CDR3 runs to 14 residues. Trimming stripped 0 bases from V and 9 bases from J, with 12 bases between. Germline V gene sequence: CDR1 SGHDT, CDR2 YYEEEE. The CDR3: CASSLAGEGQKLFF. In DNA form, the CDR3 reads TGTGCCAGCAGCTTGGCAGGGGAGGGACAAAAACTGTTTTTT.

The chain has TRBV5-5 and TRBJ2-7, with 9 bases aligning to TRBD2. The germline gives CDR1 SGHKS, CDR2 YYEKEE (reference sequence). The CDR3 contains 17 residues. V was pared by 3 bases and J by 0 bases, with 10 bases of the junction left unmatched. This CDR3 is CASSSGLARLLSYEQYF. CDR3 bases: TGTGCCAGCAGCTCTGGACTAGCGAGGCTACTCTCCTACGAGCAGTACTTC.

This clonotype has at least ten counts. The chain joins TRBV28 to TRBJ2-3; 7 positions agree with TRBD2. The V segment lost 5 bases and the J segment 5 bases; nucleotides outside the gene matches: 7. This CDR3 is 14 amino acids long. The germline V gene encodes CDR1 MDHEN and CDR2 SYDVKM. The CDR3 sequence: CASSLGGREDTQYF. The CDR3 coding sequence is TGTGCCAGCAGTCTTGGAGGGAGGGAAGATACGCAGTATTTT. Complete variable domain (other parts from reference TRBV28 and TRBJ2-3): DVKVTQSSRYLVKRTGEKVFLECVQDMDHENMFWYRQDPGLGLRLIYFSYDVKMKEKGDIPEGYSVSREKKERFSLILESASTNQTSMYLCASSLGGREDTQYFGPGTRLTVL.

This clonotype appeared a few times. Its ends do not fully match the called genes, so a read error is possible. The chain links TRBV12-3 or TRBV12-4 to TRBJ2-7, with no clear D. The CDR3 totals 12 residues. CDR3 region: CASSLVGKFPVF. DNA for the CDR3: TGTGCCAGCAGTTTAGTAGGGAAGTTCCCCGTCTTC.

This clonotype was found a few times. The germline gene is not matched at one end of the junction; a read error may be the cause. The chain is built from TRBV6-2 or TRBV6-3 and TRBJ1-5; a weak D match, TRBD1 (6 bases). CDR1 MNHEY and CDR2 SVGEGT come from the germline V gene. The CDR3 totals 19 residues. The CDR3 reads CASSYSAQGLISSNQPQHF. DNA for the CDR3: TGTGCCAGCAGCTACTCGGCACAGGGCCTTATTTCAAGCAATCAGCCCCAGCATTTT.

The genes are TRBV7-2 and TRBJ2-3, with D possibly being TRBD2 (6 bases). Trimming took off 0 bases at V and 4 bases at J, with 14 bases between the two ends. In germline, CDR1 is SGHTA, CDR2 FQGNSA. The CDR3 contains 16 residues. The CDR3 reads CASSLARASVADTQYF. The CDR3 DNA follows: TGTGCCAGCAGCTTAGCGCGCGCTAGCGTTGCAGATACGCAGTATTTT. Based on the CDR3 plus reference TRBV7-2 and TRBJ2-3, the full variable domain is GAGVSQSPSNKVTEKGKDVELRCDPISGHTALYWYRQSLGQGLEFLIYFQGNSAPDKSGLPSDRFSAERTGGSVSTLTIQRTQQEDSAVYLCASSLARASVADTQYFGPGTRLTVL.

The chain joins TRBV5-6 to TRBJ2-1; TRBD2 agrees at 12 bases. Trimming removed 0 bases from V and 7 bases from J; junction bases left unmatched: 11. The CDR3 totals 18 residues. The germline V gene has CDR1 SGHDT and CDR2 YYEEEE. The CDR3 reads CASSLAGSSGRGGNEQFF. The CDR3, as DNA: TGTGCCAGCAGCTTGGCCGGGTCTAGCGGGAGGGGGGGAAATGAGCAGTTCTTC.

This clonotype was counted at least ten times. The chain couples TRBV20-1 to TRBJ2-7, with D possibly being TRBD1 (5 bases). Germline CDR1 and CDR2: DFQATT and SNEGSKA (reference sequence). Trimming stripped 5 bases from V and 3 bases from J, with 17 bases between. CDR3 length: 14 residues. The CDR3 coding sequence is TGCAGTGCTGTGGGGCAGGGTGAACTCTACGAGCAGTACTTC. Translated, it gives CSAVGQGELYEQYF.

This clonotype showed up just a few times. CDR3 nucleotide sequence: TGCAGTGCTAGCATGCAGAGGGGCAGCTTAGCCAAAAACATTCAGTACTTC. Amino acid sequence: CSASMQRGSLAKNIQYF. J is TRBJ2-4 and V is TRBV20-1, with D possibly called TRBD1 or TRBD2 (5 bases each). Germline-derived CDR1 and CDR2 are DFQATT and SNEGSKA (reference sequence). The CDR3 length is 17 residues. The V and J ends lost 3 bases and 0 bases respectively, with 18 bases between them.

In its sample, this clonotype was seen many times. The rearrangement links TRBV5-1 to TRBJ2-1, with 9 bases aligning to TRBD1. The CDR3 totals 14 residues. Losses at the gene ends were 1 base for V and 8 bases for J; bases not matched to a gene: 4. Germline V lookup: CDR1 SGHRS, CDR2 YFSETQ. CDR3 DNA sequence: TGCGCCAGCAGCTTGTGGGACAGGGTTGATGAGCAGTTCTTC. Protein sequence: CASSLWDRVDEQFF. The entire variable domain, with the rest obtained from reference TRBV5-1 and TRBJ2-1, is as follows: KAGVTQTPRYLIKTRGQQVTLSCSPISGHRSVSWYQQTPGQGLQFLFEYFSETQRNKGNFPGRFSGRQFSNSRSEMNVSTLELGDSALYLCASSLWDRVDEQFFGPGTRLTVL.

This clonotype was recorded only once. V gene TRBV4-1 combines with J gene TRBJ1-2, with D hard to call. CDR3 size: 14 residues. The germline V gene encodes CDR1 MGHRA and CDR2 YSYEKL. Trimming removed 1 base from V and 5 bases from J, with 11 bases in between. Here the CDR3 reads CASSQVGQVYGYTF. The DNA for the CDR3 is TGCGCCAGCAGCCAAGTTGGGCAGGTGTATGGCTACACCTTC.

V is TRBV20-1 and J is TRBJ1-1; 9 bases agree with TRBD1. Looked up from germline, CDR1 is DFQATT and CDR2 is SNEGSKA (reference sequence). The CDR3 covers 16 residues. V lost 6 bases to trimming and J lost 4 bases; unmatched junction nucleotides: 15. CDR3 coding DNA: TGCAGTGCCAACGGTCGGACTGAGACAGGGGGCACTGAAGCTTTCTTT. Translating gives CSANGRTETGGTEAFF.

This chain joins TRBV20-1 and TRBJ2-2, with 15 bases aligning to TRBD2. V gave up 0 bases and J gave up 0 bases; unmatched junction bases: 5. Germline values: CDR1 DFQATT, CDR2 SNEGSKA (reference sequence). This CDR3 has 19 residues. The CDR3 DNA reads TGCAGTGCTAGAGATCCGGGACTAGCGGGAGGTCCGAACACCGGGGAGCTGTTTTTT. Amino acid sequence: CSARDPGLAGGPNTGELFF.

This chain uses TRBV7-3 with TRBJ2-5; TRBD2 agrees at 7 bases. CDR3 length equals 14 residues. With V trimmed by 5 bases and J by 7 bases, 10 bases remained unmatched. CDR1 is SGHTA and CDR2 is FQGTGA in the germline V gene. The CDR3 here is CASSQGRAFGTQYF. For the CDR3, the DNA is TGTGCCAGCAGCCAAGGGAGGGCGTTCGGGACCCAGTACTTC.

This clonotype was observed a handful of times. The chain uses TRBV6-2 or TRBV6-3 and TRBJ2-2; 12 bases are a match to TRBD1. This CDR3 contains 19 residues. J was trimmed by 3 bases and V by 5 bases; bases with no gene match: 13. Germline CDR1 MNHEY, CDR2 SVGEGT. CDR3 nucleotide sequence: TGTGCCAGCAGTCCGGGACAGGGGGCAGATTTTACCCACACCGGGGAGCTGTTTTTT. Amino acids: CASSPGQGADFTHTGELFF.

This clonotype came up a few times. The V call is TRBV20-1, the J call TRBJ2-7; D is possibly TRBD2 (5 bases). V was cut by 3 bases and J by 7 bases, with 16 bases left in between. This CDR3 is built from 13 residues. Germline V gene data show CDR1 as DFQATT and CDR2 as SNEGSKA (reference sequence). CDR3 protein: CSARLTRRREQYF. Written as DNA, the CDR3 is TGCAGTGCTAGGTTGACACGTCGGAGGGAGCAGTACTTC.